This T cell receptor (beta chain) emerged from a study of cytomegalovirus exposure and HLA in healthy donors (dated by TCRdb to between 2016 and 2019). Broadly, across the study: According to an earlier analysis of 587 of the donors, about 179 million T cells yielded approximately 120 million unique TCR beta sequences and roughly 280 Gb of sequence data. To study patterns of TCR occurrence, a later analysis re-analyzed previously published TCR beta repertoires from around 660 donors and added high-resolution HLA genotyping. Across approximately 400 genotyped donors of the cohort, an average of about 220,000 unique TCR beta nucleotide sequences per donor were sequenced, and around 19% of those sequences were non-productive. Donor age, sex, ethnicity and CMV serostatus were compiled together with the repertoire data. Class I and class II HLA loci were covered by the typing at four-digit resolution. Genome-wide SNP genotypes for about 65% of the 666 donors were used in a later genetic analysis, which treated that subset as a discovery cohort. An earlier analysis of some 500 of the donors used high-throughput TCR beta sequencing to judge whether each TCR beta V gene segment behaved as functional or pseudogenic. The study aimed to test whether cataloging public T cell receptors could reveal signatures of past pathogen exposure. Every discovery cohort repertoire had been produced on one sequencing platform. About 280 gigabases of sequencing data and roughly 80 million unique TCR sequences made up an early release that covered approximately 620 HLA-typed donors. The T cell repertoires of 666 subjects were profiled by immunosequencing and related to cytomegalovirus serostatus. Of the roughly 410 genotyped donors, over 80% were placed in the genetic ancestry cluster associated with self-reported Caucasian donors. To predict cytomegalovirus infection status, the study combined high-throughput TCR immunosequencing, statistical association of individual TCRs with disease status, and machine learning. Besides the first cohort of 666 subjects, a separate validation cohort made up of about 120 different subjects was used. Rather than using new phenotypic data, the later analysis identified candidate immune exposures from TCR beta sequences and from how often those sequences occurred across donors. The number of donors typed differed by locus, with roughly 629-640 for A, B, C, DRB1 and DQB1, more than 500 for DQA1, 600 to 610 for DPA1, and approximately 470 for DPB1. About 5 DR-DQ haplotypes were handled as single units for association and clustering, since linkage in the cohort was strong.

As for this clone: The antigen it binds to is not known. No qualities accompany the bases; no much larger clone lies one base away.

V and J lose 1 base and 7 bases, and a span of 14 bases separates them. Taken from cysteine to phenylalanine, the CDR3 has 15 residues. The CDR3 DNA has 45 bases and is translated from base 1. As encoded in the germline V gene, CDR1 is SGHRS while CDR2 is YFSETQ. Library preparation was by the immunoSEQ multiplex PCR assay. For the multiplex PCR, a mixture combining 60 forward primers for TCR Vbeta segments and 13 reverse primers for TCR Jbeta segments was used. The CDR3 region of rearranged TCR beta genes was amplified from genomic DNA by a multiplex PCR assay. On the Illumina HiSeq System, the amplified TCR beta libraries were sequenced as 87-base-pair reads. Regarding the original processing steps: A later analysis counted about 80 million unique TCR beta chains across the 670 or so repertoires, and around 9.9 million of these chains were shared by at least two donors. To remove PCR and sequencing errors, raw reads were error-corrected and collapsed into unique sequences using a nearest-neighbor algorithm that merged closely related sequences. Alignment of CDR3 sequences to IMGT reference sequences was used to assign V, D and J gene segments. Each retained sequence needed at least a six-nucleotide match to both a V gene segment and a J gene segment. Rearrangements were called productive when the CDR3 lacked stop codons and stayed in frame with V and J; all others were non-productive. CDR3 was defined by IMGT convention, running from the second conserved V-encoded cysteine to the conserved J-encoded phenylalanine. The earlier analysis of about 590 of the donors excluded sequences that lacked an unambiguous match to a single V gene segment. An earlier analysis of almost 600 of the donors classified V segments as functional when productive rearrangements were above 56.7% and as segregating when the standard deviation between donors was above 5%. To diagnose cytomegalovirus status from the catalog of TCR beta chain sequences, a statistical classification framework was built. In a later analysis, V and J genes were assigned by comparing TCR nucleotide sequences against IMGT/GENE-DB human TR gene sequences. A later analysis assigned CDR3 sequences and most-parsimonious VDJ recombination scenarios with the TCRdist pipeline. In a later analysis, each TCR beta chain was defined by its CDR3 amino acid sequence together with its V-gene family, and reads lacking a unique V-gene family were excluded. To address suspected cross-contamination and a sequencing artifact, a later analysis removed 592 highly shared, low-generation-probability nucleotide sequences. In a later analysis, a clonal expansion index for each public chain was calculated from normalized within-repertoire ranks of inferred template counts. In a later analysis, generation probabilities were computed with a VDJ recombination model fitted to out-of-frame rearrangements, and the resulting probabilities were checked against IGoR. A later analysis scored TCR-TCR, TCR-HLA and TCR-CMV co-occurrence with hypergeometric tests, applying a repertoire-size bias correction to TCR pairs. False discovery rates were estimated in a later analysis by permuting HLA or CMV assignments 20 times. A later analysis grouped co-occurring TCRs with DBSCAN, adding TCRdist sequence similarity when clustering within HLA-allele-positive subsets. For co-occurrence clustering, repertoires with fewer than 30,000 or more than 120,000 public chains were excluded, along with roughly 5 repertoires with anomalous nucleotide sharing. TCRdb limited this immuneACCESS table to in-frame rearrangements with V and J called. A share of clones is missing; checked studies link under half to unresolved V genes, and the rest is unexplained. The V and J calls and clone size come from that table; D and trimming were worked out from the DNA. This sample lists around 140,000 clones; approximately 8.9% were detected once. The ten largest account for 5.5% to 8% of the sample.

In total, roughly 670 healthy bone marrow donors made up the cohort. All cohort members were sampled while nominally healthy, although unrecorded immune exposures were likely present. The donor tested CMV seropositive and was one of the 289 seropositive cohort members. Every donor gave a peripheral blood sample, and the peripheral blood mononuclear cells from that sample were used for TCR beta sequencing. Genomic DNA extraction from the blood cell samples was performed with the Qiagen DNeasy Blood Extraction Kit. Study-wide findings and limitations: In a later analysis, over 15,000 TCR beta sequences were associated with specific HLA alleles at a false discovery rate of 0.05. Compared with the 666-donor mean, donors in an Asian-associated ancestry cluster had fewer N-insertions in productive TCRs, according to a later genetic analysis. A later genetic analysis associated a missense DCLRE1C variant with V-gene and J-gene trimming of TCR beta chains, and an independent cohort replicated the association. In an earlier analysis of approximately 590 of the donors, most TCR beta V segments appeared in productive rearrangements about 87% or about 30% of the time, broadly matching IMGT annotations. Compared with equally common non-associated chains, HLA-associated TCR beta chains in a later analysis were more clonally expanded and had lower generation probabilities. In vitro tests confirmed that a few of the cytomegalovirus-associated TCR beta chains recognize cytomegalovirus antigens. Presence/absence analyses assumed roughly uniform sequencing depth across donors, an assumption that may not hold. When HLA alleles, especially DR and DQ, strongly co-occurred, attributing TCR associations to individual alleles was difficult. Because counts were too low, about 18 rarely observed V segments, including chromosome 9 orphons, were excluded from the earlier analysis of some 540 of the donors. The classifier was reported to diagnose cytomegalovirus status with high specificity and sensitivity in both the original and validation cohorts. The authors suggested that the approach could potentially be extended to other disease states and immunological phenotypes. Some IMGT-functional V segments, including TRBV6-2 and TRBV6-3, could not be told apart with the 87-base-pair reads, so those segments were excluded. The cohort was sequenced for TCR beta chains only, and without alpha or paired-chain data the features that could be detected were limited. HLA typing was unavailable for some donors at each locus, so association tests used only the typed subset. Several of the top co-occurrence clusters appeared to be linked to parvovirus B19, influenza, CMV and Epstein-Barr virus, according to a later analysis. The only immune exposure information available for the cohort was CMV serostatus. While some public TCRs were present in many individuals, most TCR sequences turned up only very rarely across donors. A later analysis found that TCR association rates varied across HLA loci, with DRB1 alleles showing the most associated TCRs and HLA-C alleles the fewest. Correlated functional status among segregating V segments might reflect linkage disequilibrium, but an unknown experimental factor could not be ruled out. A further reported finding was that TCR beta sequences accurately predicted the HLA-A and HLA-B alleles for most subjects in the first cohort. A group of highly shared sequence variants was considered likely to be a technical artifact of the sequencing pipeline. A later analysis found that most CMV-associated TCR beta chains appeared HLA-restricted, with HLA associations seemingly driven largely by CMV exposure. A total of fewer than 200 TCR beta chains were listed by the study as associated with cytomegalovirus.

Recombination joined TRBV5-1 with TRBJ1-4, with TRBD1 perhaps the D gene, on 6 matching bases. Sequenced material: PBMCs. The origin of this receptor is a woman between 35 and 50 years old in good health and CMV-seropositive. CDR3 region: CASSLQTGGGEKLFF. The sequenced DNA is TGCGCCAGCAGCTTGCAGACAGGTGGGGGTGAAAAACTGTTTTTT.